The source of this TCR beta chain is a study of blood T cell repertoires in COVID-19. CDR1 ENHRY and CDR2 SYGVKD come from the germline V gene. This CDR3 is 19 amino acids long. V gave up 0 bases and J gave up 2 bases, with 22 bases separating them. Per the study methods: From reference gene primer amplification, estimates of nucleated cell counts were derived. Some clones are missing from TCRdb's copy, which holds only in-frame ones; the method was immunoSEQ multiplex PCR. V, J and clone size reflect that table, while D and trimming were determined from the DNA. The sample gives under 300,000 clones, roughly 80% of which show up once; approximately 5% is in the top ten.

Material: peripheral blood. The clonotype originates from a woman of 80 years or more with active or convalescent COVID-19. The rearrangement links TRBV10-3 to TRBJ1-2, with D unclear. The CDR3 sequence: CAISESLGRRFQKNYGYTF. As DNA, the CDR3 is TGTGCCATCAGTGAGTCGTTGGGCCGTCGATTCCAAAAAAACTATGGCTACACCTTC.